This TCR beta chain was sequenced during a study of blood T cell repertoires in COVID-19. Study-wide context: COVID-19 samples from acute and convalescent phases originated in the United States, Italy and Spain. T cells, B-cell-depleted T cells, or PBMCs supplied cDNA or gDNA.

The method was immunoSEQ multiplex PCR; TCRdb's version includes in-frame clones alone and lacks a portion of them. The table lists 30,000 to 40,000 clones, approximately 86% of them singletons. Trimming took off 5 bases at V and 8 bases at J, with 13 bases between the two ends. CDR3 length: 13 residues. The germline gives CDR1 PRHDT, CDR2 FYEKMQ (reference sequence). What was sequenced was peripheral blood. V gene TRBV13 combines with J gene TRBJ2-1, with a possible D match to TRBD1 (5 bases). This clonotype was obtained from a woman between 65 and 79 years old with active COVID-19. CDR3 in amino acids: CASSTQGLDEQFF. The CDR3 coding sequence is TGTGCCAGCAGCACGCAGGGTCTCGATGAGCAGTTCTTC.